These 23 T cell receptor beta chains originate from one sample sequenced in a study of technical replicates of blood from a handful of donors. Clones were read by immunoSEQ multiplex PCR, and TCRdb kept only the in-frame ones, dropping some. The repertoire has 75,000 to 95,000 clones, about 96% of them found once; the top ten carry approximately 0.35%. The specimen was T cells isolated from PBMCs. Receptor source: a human donor in good health.

The CDR3 DNA follows: TGTGCCAGCAGCTTAGGGGTACGGACAGGGGAAAAAGATGAGCAGTTCTTC. As protein: CASSLGVRTGEKDEQFF. The chain uses TRBV11-2 and TRBJ2-1, with 9 bases lining up with TRBD1. The germline V gene has CDR1 SGHAT and CDR2 FQNNGV. The CDR3 extends over 17 amino acids. Trimming cost V 1 base and J 8 bases; bases outside gene matches: 12.

This chain connects TRBV7-9 to TRBJ1-1; D is unclear. With 5 bases removed from V and 4 bases from J, the gap between germline ends came to 5 bases. CDR1 is SEHNR, CDR2 FQNEAQ, per germline (reference sequence). This CDR3 has 11 amino acids. This CDR3 is CASSPGTEAFF. The CDR3 DNA reads TGTGCCAGCAGCCCCGGCACTGAAGCTTTCTTT.

The V gene is TRBV6-6, the J gene TRBJ2-4; possibly TRBD1 for D (6 bases). The germline gives CDR1 MNHNY, CDR2 SVGAGI (reference sequence). CDR3 length: 15 residues. The V end was cut by 0 bases, the J end by 5 bases, with 11 bases between. The CDR3 DNA reads TGTGCCAGCAGTTACTCGGTACAGGGAGAAAACATTCAGTACTTC. The encoded protein is CASSYSVQGENIQYF.

The chain has TRBV14 and TRBJ2-7; 10 bases agree with TRBD2. J lost 3 bases, V lost 1 base, and 3 bases had no gene match. CDR1 is SGHDN and CDR2 is FVKESK in the germline V gene. The CDR3 is 15 amino acids. CDR3 residues: CASSQGAGGIYEQYF. The CDR3 DNA sequence: TGTGCCAGCAGCCAAGGAGCGGGAGGGATCTACGAGCAGTACTTC.

The rearrangement joins TRBV5-4 to TRBJ2-4, with D perhaps TRBD1 (6 bases). The V and J ends lost 1 base and 1 base respectively, with 15 bases between them. The CDR3 runs to 17 residues. The germline CDR1 and CDR2 sequences are SGHNT and YYREEE (reference sequence). CDR3 protein: CASSLIGTLGAKNIQYF. CDR3 coding DNA: TGTGCCAGCAGCTTGATTGGGACACTGGGGGCCAAAAACATTCAGTACTTC.

The rearrangement uses TRBV15 and TRBJ1-5; perhaps TRBD1 as D (5 bases). Germline V gene data show CDR1 as LNHNV and CDR2 as YYDKDF (reference sequence). The CDR3 sequence is 15 residues long. The V end lost 3 bases, the J end lost 6 bases, and 15 bases lay between the germline ends. The CDR3 DNA reads as TGTGCCACCAGCAGCTCTAGCGGGGGACGTCAGCCCCAGCATTTT. The encoded protein is CATSSSSGGRQPQHF. The whole variable domain, remainder taken from reference TRBV15 and TRBJ1-5, is DAMVIQNPRYQVTQFGKPVTLSCSQTLNHNVMYWYQQKSSQAPKLLFHYYDKDFNNEADTPDNFQSRRPNTSFCFLDIRSPGLGDTAMYLCATSSSSGGRQPQHFGDGTRLSIL.

The chain uses TRBV7-9 and TRBJ2-4; D is undetermined. Germline values: CDR1 SEHNR, CDR2 FQNEAQ (reference sequence). The CDR3 consists of 11 residues. V lost 5 bases to trimming and J lost 13 bases, with 12 bases between them. The CDR3 DNA is TGTGCCAGCAGCCTCCCTCCACTACAGTACTTC. Amino acids: CASSLPPLQYF.

On this clone: The junction departs from the called germline gene at one end, perhaps through a read error. The chain joins TRBV18 to TRBJ2-3; 14 bases align to TRBD2. The CDR3 contains 18 residues. CDR1 and CDR2 (germline): KGHSH, LQKENI. CDR3 residues: CASSPRGLAGGRADTQYF. DNA of the CDR3: TGTGCCAGCTCCCCACGAGGACTAGCGGGGGGACGAGCAGATACGCAGTATTTT.

This chain links TRBV30 with TRBJ2-5, with TRBD1 as a possible D gene (5 bases). The CDR3 totals 14 residues. The ends were cut back, 2 bases at V and 5 bases at J, with 15 bases in the middle. CDR1 is GTSNPN, CDR2 SVGIG, per germline (reference sequence). CDR3 coding DNA: TGTGCCTGGAGTAGGAATAGGGGCTTTGAGACCCAGTACTTC. Encoded protein: CAWSRNRGFETQYF.

The CDR3 sequence is CSVETAGGWNYGYTF. DNA of the CDR3: TGCAGCGTTGAGACGGCCGGAGGGTGGAACTATGGCTACACCTTC. The rearrangement uses TRBV29-1 and TRBJ1-2; D is uncertain. Trimming took 3 bases from V and 2 from J, leaving 16 bases between them. Looked up from germline, CDR1 is SQVTM and CDR2 is ANQGSEA. This CDR3 has 15 residues.

The gene calls are TRBV7-3 and TRBJ2-3; TRBD1 aligns across 7 bases. Germline CDR1 SGHTA, CDR2 FQGTGA. V was clipped by 4 bases and J by 4 bases; unmatched bases: 11. The CDR3 has 16 residues. For the CDR3, the DNA is TGTGCCAGCAGCTCCTTGACAGGGAGTATGGCAGATACGCAGTATTTT. Amino acid sequence: CASSSLTGSMADTQYF.

The chain employs TRBV28 and TRBJ1-1; TRBD1 matches at 7 bases. This CDR3 spans 14 amino acids. V lost 6 bases to trimming and J lost 3 bases; unmatched junction nucleotides: 7. Germline CDR1 MDHEN, CDR2 SYDVKM. The CDR3, as DNA: TGTGCCAGCAGCTCTGACAGGGAAGACACTGAAGCTTTCTTT. Residues: CASSSDREDTEAFF.

V is TRBV18 and J is TRBJ1-4, with 8 bases identical to TRBD1. This CDR3 is built from 18 residues. V shed 3 bases, J shed 0 bases, and the junction held 9 bases outside the gene matches. Germline V gene lookup returns CDR1 KGHSH and CDR2 LQKENI. CDR3 sequence reads: CASSPWDPRGPTNEKLFF. The CDR3 region has the DNA TGTGCCAGCTCACCGTGGGATCCCAGGGGGCCAACTAATGAAAAACTGTTTTTT.

The V call is TRBV6-4, the J call TRBJ2-1; 7 bases map to TRBD2. The CDR3 spans 15 residues. Losses at the gene ends were 4 bases for V and 8 bases for J; bases not matched to a gene: 11. CDR1 and CDR2 (germline): MRHNA, SNTAGT. CDR3 amino acids: CASSVAIGSGDEQFF. In DNA form, the CDR3 reads TGTGCCAGCAGTGTGGCGATAGGCAGCGGGGATGAGCAGTTCTTC.

The gene calls are TRBV28 and TRBJ2-7, with TRBD1 identical over 8 bases. CDR1 and CDR2 (germline): MDHEN, SYDVKM. Unmatched junction bases numbered 6, after V lost 2 bases and J lost 3 bases. CDR3 length equals 15 residues. This CDR3 reads CASSLLDRDVYEQYF. The CDR3 DNA is TGTGCCAGCAGTTTACTGGACAGGGATGTCTACGAGCAGTACTTC.

V gene TRBV5-1 combines with J gene TRBJ1-5, with 7 positions matching TRBD1. Germline-derived CDR1 and CDR2 are SGHRS and YFSETQ. V shed 0 bases and J 7 bases; nucleotides not matched to a gene: 1. The CDR3 loop spans 13 amino acids. The DNA for the CDR3 is TGCGCCAGCAGCTTGGAGGGGGCACAGCCCCAGCATTTT. Translating gives CASSLEGAQPQHF.

The chain uses TRBV9 and TRBJ2-5; TRBD2 agrees at 14 bases. Germline lookup yields CDR1 SGDLS and CDR2 YYNGEE. J gave up 1 base and V 4 bases, and 3 bases lay outside the gene matches. This CDR3 region has 16 residues. The CDR3 here is CASSPGTSGGQETQYF. The DNA of the CDR3 is TGTGCCAGCAGCCCAGGGACTAGCGGGGGCCAAGAGACCCAGTACTTC.

V gene TRBV4-1 combines with J gene TRBJ2-1; 11 nucleotides agree with TRBD2. J was trimmed by 7 bases and V by 4 bases; bases with no gene match: 12. This CDR3 has 17 residues. Looked up from germline, CDR1 is MGHRA and CDR2 is YSYEKL. The CDR3 bases are TGCGCCAGCAGCCCCTACTTACTAGCGGGAGCTCCAAATGAGCAGTTCTTC. This gives the protein CASSPYLLAGAPNEQFF.

The V call is TRBV5-1, the J call TRBJ1-2; no firm D call. Looked up from germline, CDR1 is SGHRS and CDR2 is YFSETQ. There are 12 residues in the CDR3. V dropped 3 bases and J dropped 4 bases, with 7 bases sitting between them. CDR3 amino acids: CASSSGGYGYTF. The CDR3 region has the DNA TGCGCCAGCAGCTCTGGCGGCTATGGCTACACCTTC.

Points on this clone: Its ends do not fully match the called genes, so a read error is possible. The chain combines TRBV6-1 with TRBJ2-7, with a weak D call TRBD1 (7 bases). The germline V gene encodes CDR1 MNHNS and CDR2 SASEGT. The CDR3 sequence is 11 residues long. CDR3 protein: CASKHGGQTWF. In DNA form, the CDR3 reads TGTGCCAGCAAACACGGGGGACAGACTTGGTTC.

This chain joins TRBV5-4 and TRBJ2-7; 12 bases match TRBD2. Germline lookup yields CDR1 SGHNT and CDR2 YYREEE (reference sequence). This CDR3 contains 16 residues. V shed 3 bases and J 6 bases; nucleotides not matched to a gene: 10. As DNA, the CDR3 is TGTGCCAGCAGCTCCGCCCGGACTAGCGGGACGTCCGAGCAGTACTTC. Translation gives CASSSARTSGTSEQYF.

V and J are TRBV14 and TRBJ1-1; 9 nucleotides agree with TRBD1. Trimming took 3 bases from V and 11 from J; bases not matched to a gene: 7. The CDR3 spans 13 residues. The germline CDR1 and CDR2 sequences are SGHDN and FVKESK. CDR3 DNA sequence: TGTGCCAGCAGCCAGGGGACAGGGCTGTGGGCTTTCTTT. It specifies CASSQGTGLWAFF.

The rearrangement uses TRBV14 and TRBJ2-1, with D hard to call. The CDR3 covers 14 residues. V gave up 1 base and J gave up 6 bases, with 10 bases separating them. In germline, CDR1 is SGHDN, CDR2 FVKESK. In DNA form, the CDR3 reads TGTGCCAGCAGCCAAGGGTTTTTCGGCAATGAGCAGTTCTTC. It encodes CASSQGFFGNEQFF.